Below, one TCR beta chain is given with its context. Antigen: not known. The CDR3 contains 17 residues. The germline CDR1 and CDR2 sequences are SGHVS and FQNEAQ. The V and J ends lost 1 base and 4 bases, in that order; junction bases with no gene match: 7. This record belongs to a study of shared clonotypes between healthy human individuals. Original processing notes: Filtering differed since immunoSEQ provided only junctions, with no quality scores. Profiling relied on immunoSEQ multiplex PCR, and the TCRdb table lists in-frame clones only, not all of them. Clone size and V and J calls were adopted from that table, with D and trimming inferred from the DNA. The sample has roughly 2.1 million clones, 93% seen once. Study-level results: Sharing across four donors was highest in naive CD4 (around 5%) and lowest in memory CD8 (0.4%). Rarefaction exposed incomplete sorted-subset sequencing despite large depth.

As defined, naive CD8 cells were CD45RO-negative and positively selected for CCR7, with terminally differentiated effector memory CD45RA+ cells excluded. This chain connects TRBV7-8 to TRBJ2-1; 10 bases map to TRBD2. Sequencing was carried out using naive CD8+ T cells from PBMCs. The receptor comes from a young man in good health. Some clones in this sample may be carry-over from other donors' samples. In DNA, the CDR3 is TGTGCCAGCAGCTTAGGGACTAGCGGTAATTTATACAATGAGCAGTTCTTC. This sequence encodes CASSLGTSGNLYNEQFF. The full variable domain, completed using reference TRBV7-8 and TRBJ2-1, is GAGVSQSPRYKVAKRGQDVALRCDPISGHVSLFWYQQALGQGPEFLTYFQNEAQLDKSGLPSDRFFAERPEGSVSTLKIQRTQQEDSAVYLCASSLGTSGNLYNEQFFGPGTRLTVL.